This T cell receptor (beta chain) was found in a study of tumor-infiltrating lymphocytes in localized non-small cell lung cancer. About the research overall: Tumor tissue and non-adjacent uninvolved lung came from each patient.

The data were produced by immunoSEQ multiplex PCR, yet TCRdb's version contains in-frame clones alone and is incomplete. The sample consists of some 30,000 clones, 75% to 90% of them appearing once. CDR1 is SGHRS, CDR2 YFSETQ, per germline. CDR3 length: 14 residues. Trimming took off 4 bases at V and 0 bases at J, with 8 bases between the two ends. The sequenced sample was lung tumor tissue. The chain couples TRBV5-1 to TRBJ2-4; D gene unclear. The source is a human donor with non-small cell lung cancer. The CDR3 loop reads CASSPYVAKNIQYF. DNA for the CDR3: TGCGCCAGCAGCCCCTATGTAGCCAAAAACATTCAGTACTTC.